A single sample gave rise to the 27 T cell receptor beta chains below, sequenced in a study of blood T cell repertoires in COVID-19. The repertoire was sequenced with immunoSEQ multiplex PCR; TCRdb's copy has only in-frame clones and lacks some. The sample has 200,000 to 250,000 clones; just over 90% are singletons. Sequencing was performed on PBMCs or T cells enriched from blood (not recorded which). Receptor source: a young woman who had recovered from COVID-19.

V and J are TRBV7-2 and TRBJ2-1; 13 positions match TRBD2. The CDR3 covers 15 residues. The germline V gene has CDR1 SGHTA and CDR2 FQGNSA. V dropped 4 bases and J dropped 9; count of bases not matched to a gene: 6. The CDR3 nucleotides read TGTGCCAGCAGCTCGGGGACTAGCGGGGTCACTGAGCAGTTCTTC. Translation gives CASSSGTSGVTEQFF.

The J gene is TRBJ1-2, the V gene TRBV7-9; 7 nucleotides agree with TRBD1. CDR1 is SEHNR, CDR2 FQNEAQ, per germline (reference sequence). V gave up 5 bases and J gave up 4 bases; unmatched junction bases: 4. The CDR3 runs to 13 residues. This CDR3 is CASSRGQFYGYTF. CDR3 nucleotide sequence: TGTGCCAGCAGCAGGGGACAGTTCTATGGCTACACCTTC. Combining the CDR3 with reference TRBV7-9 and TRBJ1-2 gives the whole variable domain DTGVSQNPRHKITKRGQNVTFRCDPISEHNRLYWYRQTLGQGPEFLTYFQNEAQLEKSRLLSDRFSAERPKGSFSTLEIQRTEQGDSAMYLCASSRGQFYGYTFGSGTRLTVV.

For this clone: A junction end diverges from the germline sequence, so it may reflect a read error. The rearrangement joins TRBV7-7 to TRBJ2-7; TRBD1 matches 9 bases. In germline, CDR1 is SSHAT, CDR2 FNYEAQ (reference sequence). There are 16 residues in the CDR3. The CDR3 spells CASSLARDRAPYEQYF. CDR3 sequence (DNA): TGTGCTAGCAGCTTAGCGAGGGACAGGGCCCCCTACGAGCAGTACTTC.

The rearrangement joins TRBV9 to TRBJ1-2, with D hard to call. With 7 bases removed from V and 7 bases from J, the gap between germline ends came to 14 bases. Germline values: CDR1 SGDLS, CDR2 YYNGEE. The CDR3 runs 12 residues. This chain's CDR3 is CASSSEGAGYTF. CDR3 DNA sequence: TGTGCCAGCTCTTCCGAGGGAGCTGGCTACACCTTC.

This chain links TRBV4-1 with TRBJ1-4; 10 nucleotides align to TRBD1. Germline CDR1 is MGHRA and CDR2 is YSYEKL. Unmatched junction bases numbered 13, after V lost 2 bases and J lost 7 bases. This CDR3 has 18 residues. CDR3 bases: TGCGCCAGCAGCCAAAGGACAGGGGGAACGTTCGTAAGTGAAAAACTGTTTTTT. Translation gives CASSQRTGGTFVSEKLFF.

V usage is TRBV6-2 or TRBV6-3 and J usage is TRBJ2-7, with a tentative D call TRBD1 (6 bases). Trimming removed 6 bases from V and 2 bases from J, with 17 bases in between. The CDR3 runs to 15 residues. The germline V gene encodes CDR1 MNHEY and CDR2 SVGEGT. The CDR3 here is CASSLDRMWAYEQYF. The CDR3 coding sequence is TGTGCCAGCAGCCTTGACAGGATGTGGGCCTACGAGCAGTACTTC.

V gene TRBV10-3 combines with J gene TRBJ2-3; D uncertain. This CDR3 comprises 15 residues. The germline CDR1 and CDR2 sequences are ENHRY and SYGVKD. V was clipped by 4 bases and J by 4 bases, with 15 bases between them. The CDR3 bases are TGTGCCATCAGTGCGATAAAATCGGCGGCAGATACGCAGTATTTT. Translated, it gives CAISAIKSAADTQYF.

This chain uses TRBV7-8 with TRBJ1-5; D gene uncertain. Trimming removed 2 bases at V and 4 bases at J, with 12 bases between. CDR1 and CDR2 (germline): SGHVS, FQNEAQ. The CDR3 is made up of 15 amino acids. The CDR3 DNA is TGTGCCAGCAGCTTAACAGAGCTCCGTAATCAGCCCCAGCATTTT. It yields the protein CASSLTELRNQPQHF.

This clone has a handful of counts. The CDR3 is CASSSVQGGGKSEKLFF. Written as DNA, the CDR3 is TGTGCCAGCAGTTCGGTACAGGGAGGGGGGAAAAGTGAAAAACTGTTTTTT. The chain uses TRBV28 and TRBJ1-4, with a possible D match to TRBD1 (6 bases). CDR1 and CDR2 from the germline V gene are MDHEN and SYDVKM. This CDR3 contains 17 residues. V was pared by 4 bases and J by 7 bases, with 22 bases between. Complete variable domain (other parts from reference TRBV28 and TRBJ1-4): DVKVTQSSRYLVKRTGEKVFLECVQDMDHENMFWYRQDPGLGLRLIYFSYDVKMKEKGDIPEGYSVSREKKERFSLILESASTNQTSMYLCASSSVQGGGKSEKLFFGSGTQLSVL.

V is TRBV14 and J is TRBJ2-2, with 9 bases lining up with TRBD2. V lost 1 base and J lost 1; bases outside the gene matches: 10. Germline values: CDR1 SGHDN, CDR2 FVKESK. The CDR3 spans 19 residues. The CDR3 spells CASSQGISSGEWNTGELFF. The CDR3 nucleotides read TGTGCCAGCAGCCAAGGCATCTCTAGCGGGGAGTGGAACACCGGGGAGCTGTTTTTT.

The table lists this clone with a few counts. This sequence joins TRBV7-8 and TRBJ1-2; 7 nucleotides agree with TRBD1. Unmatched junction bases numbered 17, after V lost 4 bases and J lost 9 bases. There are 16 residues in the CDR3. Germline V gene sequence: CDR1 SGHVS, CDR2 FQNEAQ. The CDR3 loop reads CASSYSGTETYGSYTF. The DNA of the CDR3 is TGTGCCAGCAGCTATTCCGGGACAGAGACTTATGGTAGCTACACCTTC.

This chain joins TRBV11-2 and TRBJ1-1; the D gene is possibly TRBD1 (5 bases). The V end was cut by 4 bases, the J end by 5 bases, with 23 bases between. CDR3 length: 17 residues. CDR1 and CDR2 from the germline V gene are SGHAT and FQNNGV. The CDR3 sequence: CASSSRLFLREGTEAFF. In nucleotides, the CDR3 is TGTGCCAGCAGCTCCCGATTATTCCTCAGGGAAGGGACTGAAGCTTTCTTT.

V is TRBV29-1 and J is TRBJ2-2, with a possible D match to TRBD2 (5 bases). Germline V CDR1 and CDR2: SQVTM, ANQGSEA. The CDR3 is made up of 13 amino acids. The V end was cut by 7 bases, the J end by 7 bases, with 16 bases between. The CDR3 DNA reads TGCAGCGGGACCATGTACGGGGACGGGGAGCTGTTTTTT. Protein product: CSGTMYGDGELFF.

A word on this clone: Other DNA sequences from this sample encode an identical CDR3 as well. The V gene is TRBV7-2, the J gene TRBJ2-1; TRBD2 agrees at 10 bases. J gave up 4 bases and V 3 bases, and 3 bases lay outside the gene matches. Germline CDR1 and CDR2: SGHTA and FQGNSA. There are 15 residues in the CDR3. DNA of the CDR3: TGTGCCAGCAGCTTGAGCGGGGGGGTATACAATGAGCAGTTCTTC. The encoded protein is CASSLSGGVYNEQFF.

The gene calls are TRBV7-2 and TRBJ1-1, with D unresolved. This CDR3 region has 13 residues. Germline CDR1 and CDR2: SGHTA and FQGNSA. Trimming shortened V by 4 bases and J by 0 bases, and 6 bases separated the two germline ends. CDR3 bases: TGTGCCAGCAGCTCCTCAGTGAACACTGAAGCTTTCTTT. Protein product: CASSSSVNTEAFF.

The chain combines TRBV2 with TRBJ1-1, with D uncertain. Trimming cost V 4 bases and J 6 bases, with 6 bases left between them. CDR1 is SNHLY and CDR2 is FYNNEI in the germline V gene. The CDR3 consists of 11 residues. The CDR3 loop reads CASSVVSEAFF. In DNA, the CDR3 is TGTGCCAGCAGTGTAGTATCTGAAGCTTTCTTT.

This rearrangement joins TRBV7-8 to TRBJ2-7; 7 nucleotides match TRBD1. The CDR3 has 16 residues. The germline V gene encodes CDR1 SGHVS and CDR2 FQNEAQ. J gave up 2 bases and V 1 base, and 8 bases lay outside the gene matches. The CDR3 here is CASSLVGDSQTYEQYF. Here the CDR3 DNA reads TGTGCCAGCAGCTTAGTGGGGGACAGCCAAACCTACGAGCAGTACTTC.

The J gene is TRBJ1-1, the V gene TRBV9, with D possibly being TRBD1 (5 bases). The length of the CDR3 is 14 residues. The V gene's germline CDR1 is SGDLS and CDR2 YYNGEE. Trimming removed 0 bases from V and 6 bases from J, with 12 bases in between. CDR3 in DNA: TGTGCCAGCAGCGTAGAGGGGACTACTGCTGAAGCTTTCTTT. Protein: CASSVEGTTAEAFF.

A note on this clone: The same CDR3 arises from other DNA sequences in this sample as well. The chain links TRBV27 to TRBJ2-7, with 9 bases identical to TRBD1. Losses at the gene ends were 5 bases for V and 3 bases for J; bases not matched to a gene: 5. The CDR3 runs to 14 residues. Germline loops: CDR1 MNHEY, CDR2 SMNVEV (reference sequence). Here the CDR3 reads CASSPGQGLYEQYF. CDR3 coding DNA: TGTGCCAGCAGTCCGGGACAGGGACTCTACGAGCAGTACTTC.

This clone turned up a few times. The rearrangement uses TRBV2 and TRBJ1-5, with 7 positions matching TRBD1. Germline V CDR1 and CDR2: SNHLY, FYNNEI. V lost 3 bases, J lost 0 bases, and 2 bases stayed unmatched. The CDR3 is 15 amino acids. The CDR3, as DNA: TGTGCCAGCAGTGATGGGGACAGTAGCAATCAGCCCCAGCATTTT. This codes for CASSDGDSSNQPQHF.

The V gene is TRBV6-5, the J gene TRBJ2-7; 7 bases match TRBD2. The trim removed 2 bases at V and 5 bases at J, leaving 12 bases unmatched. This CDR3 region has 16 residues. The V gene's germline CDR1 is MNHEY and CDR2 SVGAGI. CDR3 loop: CASSYTDRLAGDEQYF. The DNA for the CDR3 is TGTGCCAGCAGTTACACCGACCGACTAGCCGGGGACGAGCAGTACTTC.

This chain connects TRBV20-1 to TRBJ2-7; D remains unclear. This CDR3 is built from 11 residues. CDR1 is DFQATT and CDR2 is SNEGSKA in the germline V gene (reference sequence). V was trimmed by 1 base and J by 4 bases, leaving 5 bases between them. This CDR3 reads CSARGRYEQYF. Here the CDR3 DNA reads TGCAGTGCTAGAGGGAGATACGAGCAGTACTTC.

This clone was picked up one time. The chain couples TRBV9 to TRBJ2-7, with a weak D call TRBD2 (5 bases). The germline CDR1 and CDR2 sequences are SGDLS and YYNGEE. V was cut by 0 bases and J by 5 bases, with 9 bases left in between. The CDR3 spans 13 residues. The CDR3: CASSVGEFHEQYF. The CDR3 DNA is TGTGCCAGCAGCGTAGGGGAGTTCCACGAGCAGTACTTC.

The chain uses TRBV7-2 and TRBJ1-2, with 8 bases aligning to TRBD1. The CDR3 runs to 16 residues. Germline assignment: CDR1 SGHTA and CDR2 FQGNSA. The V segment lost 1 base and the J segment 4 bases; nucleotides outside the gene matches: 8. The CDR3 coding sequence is TGTGCCAGCAGCTTAGGCCCAGGGGGCGGTATCTATGGCTACACCTTC. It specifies CASSLGPGGGIYGYTF.

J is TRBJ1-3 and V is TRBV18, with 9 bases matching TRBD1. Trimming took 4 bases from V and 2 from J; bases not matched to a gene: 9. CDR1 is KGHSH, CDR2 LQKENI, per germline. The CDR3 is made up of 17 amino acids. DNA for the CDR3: TGTGCCAGCTCACAAACCGCTACAGGGGGCACTGGAAACACCATATATTTT. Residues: CASSQTATGGTGNTIYF.

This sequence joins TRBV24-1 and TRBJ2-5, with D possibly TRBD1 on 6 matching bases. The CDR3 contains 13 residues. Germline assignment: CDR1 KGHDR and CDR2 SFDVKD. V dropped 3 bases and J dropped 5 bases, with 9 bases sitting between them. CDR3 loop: CATSDGGGETQYF. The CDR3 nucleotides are TGTGCCACCAGTGATGGTGGGGGCGAGACCCAGTACTTC.

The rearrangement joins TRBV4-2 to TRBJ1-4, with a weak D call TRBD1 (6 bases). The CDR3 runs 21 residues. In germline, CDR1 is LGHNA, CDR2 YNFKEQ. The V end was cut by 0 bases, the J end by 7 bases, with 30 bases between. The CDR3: CASSQDEVRGNLGGGFEKLFF. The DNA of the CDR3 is TGTGCCAGCAGCCAAGATGAGGTCAGGGGTAACCTCGGCGGGGGCTTTGAAAAACTGTTTTTT.